This T cell receptor (beta chain) originates from a study of blood T cell repertoires in COVID-19. Libraries were prepared by immunoSEQ multiplex PCR; TCRdb keeps only in-frame clonotypes and omits some of them. The sample has hundreds of thousands of clones; about 88% are singletons. This clone was recorded a few times. The study drew participants aged about 18 to 89 years from about two dozen US areas. Input material: PBMCs or T cells enriched from blood (not recorded which). This receptor was obtained from a woman aged 55-70 years who had recovered from COVID-19.

The CDR3, as DNA: TGCGCCAGCAGCTTGGGGACTAGCGGGGGAGTTCGCACAGATACGCAGTATTTT. Amino acids: CASSLGTSGGVRTDTQYF. The chain is built from TRBV5-1 and TRBJ2-3; 13 bases agree with TRBD2. Germline V gene data show CDR1 as SGHRS and CDR2 as YFSETQ. Trimming cost V 0 bases and J 1 base; bases outside gene matches: 5. The CDR3 runs to 18 residues.